The text below deals with one T cell receptor beta chain. In germline, CDR1 is SGHNT, CDR2 YENEEA. The ends were cut back, 3 bases at V and 4 bases at J, with 12 bases in the middle. The CDR3 length is 15 residues. These data are taken from a study of control samples from healthy donors and cancer patients. Profiled with immunoSEQ multiplex PCR; TCRdb holds only in-frame clones, not every one. Among approximately 94,000 clones, roughly 87% were seen once, and the ten largest hold under 20%. The chain carries TRBV11-3 and TRBJ2-2; tentative D call: TRBD2 (6 bases). This sequence was found in a woman in her fifties or sixties in good health. Sequencing was done on a sample of blood. The CDR3, as DNA: TGTGCCAGCAGCTTGGACGGGAGTCCCACCGGGGAGCTGTTTTTT. Translated: CASSLDGSPTGELFF.